Listed here are 24 T cell receptor beta chains from one sample, sequenced in a study of blood T cell repertoires in COVID-19 (dated by TCRdb to about 2020). The library was generated by the immunoSEQ multiplex PCR assay. As stored in TCRdb, this immuneACCESS dataset retains in-frame rearrangements with V and J assigned. A fraction of the clones does not appear; measured against another copy, unresolved V genes explain less than half of the discrepancy, and the remainder lacks a known reason. The sample contains about 160,000 clones, roughly 90% of them found a single time. The ten largest clonotypes hold 6.6% of the sample. The sample comprised PBMCs or T cells enriched from blood (not recorded which). These TCRs come from a woman in her 50s who had recovered from COVID-19.

The rearrangement uses TRBV29-1 and TRBJ1-2; D may be TRBD1 (6 bases). V lost 8 bases and J 5 bases, leaving 12 bases between the germline ends. CDR1 and CDR2 (germline): SQVTM, ANQGSEA. This CDR3 is 11 amino acids long. Written as DNA, the CDR3 is TGCAGCTCTCGAACAGGGTATGGCTACACCTTC. Translation gives CSSRTGYGYTF.

The V gene is TRBV5-1, the J gene TRBJ1-1; D unclear. CDR3 size: 13 residues. Trimming removed 4 bases at V and 6 bases at J, with 13 bases between. Germline-derived CDR1 and CDR2 are SGHRS and YFSETQ. The CDR3 DNA sequence: TGCGCCAGCAGCCGTGACCAGAGGGCTGAAGCTTTCTTT. The encoded protein is CASSRDQRAEAFF.

The chain joins TRBV2 to TRBJ2-1, with TRBD2 identical over 10 bases. The CDR3 spans 17 residues. The trim removed 2 bases at V and 1 base at J, leaving 5 bases unmatched. In germline, CDR1 is SNHLY, CDR2 FYNNEI. Here the CDR3 reads CASSERRTSGSYNEQFF. The CDR3 nucleotides read TGTGCCAGCAGTGAAAGGAGGACTAGCGGTTCCTACAATGAGCAGTTCTTC. Using reference TRBV2 and TRBJ2-1 for the parts outside the CDR3, the full variable domain is EPEVTQTPSHQVTQMGQEVILRCVPISNHLYFYWYRQILGQKVEFLVSFYNNEISEKSEIFDDQFSVERPDGSNFTLKIRSTKLEDSAMYFCASSERRTSGSYNEQFFGPGTRLTVL.

The chain uses TRBV10-3 and TRBJ2-1; TRBD2 agrees at 13 bases. CDR1 and CDR2 from the germline V gene are ENHRY and SYGVKD. V shed 4 bases and J 8 bases; nucleotides not matched to a gene: 8. The CDR3 totals 16 residues. The CDR3 DNA reads TGTGCCATCAGTGCCCGGACTAGCGGGGGAGTTGATGAGCAGTTCTTC. Translating it yields CAISARTSGGVDEQFF.

This chain connects TRBV19 to TRBJ1-1; D remains ambiguous. In germline, CDR1 is LNHDA, CDR2 SQIVND (reference sequence). V dropped 0 bases and J dropped 5 bases, with 10 bases sitting between them. The CDR3 totals 14 residues. Written as DNA, the CDR3 is TGTGCCAGTAGTATAGATGCAAGAGTAACTGAAGCTTTCTTT. It translates to CASSIDARVTEAFF.

The chain uses TRBV7-3 and TRBJ1-1; the D is unclear. Germline V gives CDR1 SGHTA, CDR2 FQGTGA. V was pared by 5 bases and J by 1 base, with 8 bases between. This CDR3 has 13 residues. CDR3 loop: CASSTDPNTEAFF. CDR3 sequence (DNA): TGTGCCAGCAGCACAGACCCGAACACTGAAGCTTTCTTT.

V and J are TRBV18 and TRBJ2-3; a weak D match, TRBD2 (6 bases). The V gene's germline CDR1 is KGHSH and CDR2 LQKENI. The CDR3 length is 15 residues. V lost 2 bases to trimming and J lost 2 bases, with 11 bases between them. The CDR3 loop is CASSPMSGDTDTQYF. The DNA for the CDR3 is TGTGCCAGCTCACCAATGTCGGGGGACACAGATACGCAGTATTTT. Full variable domain (rest looked up from reference TRBV18 and TRBJ2-3): NAGVMQNPRHLVRRRGQEARLRCSPMKGHSHVYWYRQLPEEGLKFMVYLQKENIIDESGMPKERFSAEFPKEGPSILRIQQVVRGDSAAYFCASSPMSGDTDTQYFGPGTRLTVL.

The chain carries TRBV5-1 and TRBJ2-7; TRBD2 agrees at 7 bases. The CDR3 runs to 14 residues. J lost 2 bases, V lost 6 bases, and 8 bases had no gene match. CDR1 is SGHRS, CDR2 YFSETQ, per germline. The DNA of the CDR3 is TGCGCCAGCAAGGGAGGGTGGATGCCCTACGAGCAGTACTTC. Translated, it gives CASKGGWMPYEQYF.

This clone has just a few counts. V and J are TRBV7-9 and TRBJ2-2; TRBD1 matches 8 bases. Germline-derived CDR1 and CDR2 are SEHNR and FQNEAQ (reference sequence). J was trimmed by 5 bases and V by 5 bases; bases with no gene match: 4. The CDR3 loop spans 14 amino acids. The CDR3: CASSRTGPTGELFF. Written as DNA, the CDR3 is TGTGCCAGCAGCCGGACAGGGCCAACCGGGGAGCTGTTTTTT.

This clone was seen just once. This sequence joins TRBV9 and TRBJ1-4; D is uncertain. This CDR3 is 16 amino acids long. V gave up 3 bases and J gave up 3 bases, with 15 bases separating them. From germline, CDR1 is SGDLS and CDR2 YYNGEE. The CDR3 DNA reads TGTGCCAGCAGCGCCCCAGTAGTTGGAGCTAATGAAAAACTGTTTTTT. As protein: CASSAPVVGANEKLFF. The variable domain in full, completed from reference TRBV9 and TRBJ1-4, reads DSGVTQTPKHLITATGQRVTLRCSPRSGDLSVYWYQQSLDQGLQFLIQYYNGEERAKGNILERFSAQQFPDLHSELNLSSLELGDSALYFCASSAPVVGANEKLFFGSGTQLSVL.

The chain is built from TRBV7-2 and TRBJ2-7; TRBD1 agrees at 7 bases. This CDR3 region has 15 residues. The germline gives CDR1 SGHTA, CDR2 FQGNSA. V dropped 6 bases and J dropped 0; count of bases not matched to a gene: 8. The DNA of the CDR3 is TGTGCCAGCAGTAAATCCTGGGACAGCTCCTACGAGCAGTACTTC. This encodes CASSKSWDSSYEQYF.

This clone came up once. The rearrangement links TRBV5-6 to TRBJ2-7; TRBD1 aligns across 9 bases. J lost 5 bases, V lost 4 bases, and 10 bases had no gene match. The CDR3 is 15 amino acids. Germline V gene data show CDR1 as SGHDT and CDR2 as YYEEEE. The CDR3 protein is CASSNAGTGLDEQYF. Written as DNA, the CDR3 is TGTGCCAGCAGCAACGCCGGGACAGGGCTCGACGAGCAGTACTTC.

V gene TRBV7-6 combines with J gene TRBJ1-5; no reliable D call. The germline CDR1 and CDR2 sequences are SGHVS and FNYEAQ. The ends were cut back, 1 base at V and 4 bases at J, with 11 bases in the middle. This CDR3 has 15 amino acids. CDR3 DNA sequence: TGTGCCAGCAGCTTAGACCCCACATTAAATCAGCCCCAGCATTTT. Translating gives CASSLDPTLNQPQHF.

The chain employs TRBV7-2 and TRBJ2-2; perhaps TRBD1 as D (5 bases). The CDR3 contains 15 residues. Trimming pared 2 bases from V and 9 bases from J, leaving 16 bases between. Germline lookup yields CDR1 SGHTA and CDR2 FQGNSA. The CDR3 region has the DNA TGTGCCAGCAGCTTATTCTCTCAGGGTAGTAGGGAGCTGTTTTTT. Translated: CASSLFSQGSRELFF.

This chain uses TRBV4-1 with TRBJ1-1; 12 bases match TRBD1. The CDR3 covers 20 residues. V gave up 5 bases and J gave up 0 bases; unmatched junction bases: 16. Germline V gene lookup returns CDR1 MGHRA and CDR2 YSYEKL. The CDR3 spells CASSTIRDRGRGGVNTEAFF. CDR3 nucleotides: TGCGCCAGCAGCACGATCCGGGACAGGGGGCGCGGTGGGGTGAACACTGAAGCTTTCTTT.

This chain links TRBV6-2 or TRBV6-3 with TRBJ2-1; the D gene is possibly TRBD2 (7 bases). Germline lookup yields CDR1 MNHEY and CDR2 SVGEGT. CDR3 size: 15 residues. Trimming shortened V by 2 bases and J by 5 bases, and 13 bases separated the two germline ends. CDR3 amino acids: CASSYGGGVNNEQFF. The CDR3 DNA follows: TGTGCCAGCAGTTACGGAGGGGGGGTTAACAATGAGCAGTTCTTC.

The chain links TRBV7-9 to TRBJ2-1, with TRBD1 matching 10 bases. The junction had 9 bases not matched to a gene; V was cut back by 6 bases and J by 13 bases. In germline, CDR1 is SEHNR, CDR2 FQNEAQ (reference sequence). The length of the CDR3 is 13 residues. The CDR3 reads CASSQGTGVEQFF. Here the CDR3 DNA reads TGTGCCAGCAGTCAAGGGACAGGGGTGGAACAGTTCTTC.

The chain couples TRBV5-4 to TRBJ2-5, with 8 bases fitting TRBD2. Germline loops: CDR1 SGHNT, CDR2 YYREEE (reference sequence). Unmatched junction bases numbered 5, after V lost 2 bases and J lost 5 bases. The CDR3 runs to 14 residues. The CDR3 spells CASSFVAGSETQYF. CDR3 coding DNA: TGTGCCAGCAGCTTCGTAGCGGGGTCGGAGACCCAGTACTTC.

This clone was detected only once. The V and J genes are TRBV6-2 or TRBV6-3 and TRBJ2-4; 8 bases fit TRBD1. There are 15 residues in the CDR3. CDR1 MNHEY and CDR2 SVGEGT come from the germline V gene. J was trimmed by 2 bases and V by 6 bases; bases with no gene match: 6. As DNA, the CDR3 is TGTGCCAGCAGCATGACAGGGGCCACCAAAAACATTCAGTACTTC. Its protein product is CASSMTGATKNIQYF.

This rearrangement joins TRBV16 to TRBJ2-7, with 12 bases identical to TRBD2. The CDR3 has 18 amino acids. Per the germline V gene, CDR1 is KGHSY and CDR2 is FQNENV. The ends lost 4 bases at V and 2 bases at J; junction bases unmatched: 12. The CDR3 protein is CASSPTSGGTSQTYEQYF. CDR3 bases: TGTGCCAGCAGCCCCACTAGCGGGGGGACCTCGCAGACCTACGAGCAGTACTTC.

This chain joins TRBV6-1 and TRBJ2-1; 9 bases line up with TRBD1. The germline V gene has CDR1 MNHNS and CDR2 SASEGT. This CDR3 contains 15 residues. With V trimmed by 3 bases and J by 4 bases, 4 bases remained unmatched. The CDR3 here is CASSEGQGPYNEQFF. Written as DNA, the CDR3 is TGTGCCAGCAGTGAGGGACAGGGTCCTTACAATGAGCAGTTCTTC.

This chain connects TRBV7-9 to TRBJ1-1; D may be TRBD1 (6 bases). Germline lookup yields CDR1 SEHNR and CDR2 FQNEAQ (reference sequence). This CDR3 is built from 16 residues. V was pared by 6 bases and J by 0 bases, with 17 bases between. The CDR3 sequence: CASRAPGGTMNTEAFF. Written as DNA, the CDR3 is TGTGCCAGCAGGGCACCGGGGGGCACCATGAACACTGAAGCTTTCTTT. Combining the CDR3 with reference TRBV7-9 and TRBJ1-1 gives the whole variable domain DTGVSQNPRHKITKRGQNVTFRCDPISEHNRLYWYRQTLGQGPEFLTYFQNEAQLEKSRLLSDRFSAERPKGSFSTLEIQRTEQGDSAMYLCASRAPGGTMNTEAFFGQGTRLTVV.

In its sample, this clone was seen a few times. V and J are TRBV7-6 and TRBJ1-2, with D hard to call. This CDR3 is built from 16 residues. Germline V gene sequence: CDR1 SGHVS, CDR2 FNYEAQ. The V and J ends lost 5 bases and 2 bases respectively, with 18 bases between them. CDR3 in DNA: TGTGCCAGCAGCCATGAGAGAGGGAACACCAACTATGGCTACACCTTC. Translating gives CASSHERGNTNYGYTF.

The chain joins TRBV14 to TRBJ2-7; D is unclear. Germline assignment: CDR1 SGHDN and CDR2 FVKESK. CDR3 length: 15 amino acids. Trimming stripped 0 bases from V and 1 base from J, with 10 bases between. CDR3 in DNA: TGTGCCAGCAGCCAAGAGACACCCGTATCCTACGAGCAGTACTTC. Translation gives CASSQETPVSYEQYF.